The following is a T cell receptor beta chain sequence with its context. These data originate in a study of blood T cell repertoires in COVID-19. Overall study context: COVID-19 samples collected from the United States, Italy and Spain covered acute and convalescent phases. In each case, the material was cDNA or gDNA derived from T cells, B-cell-depleted T cells, or PBMCs.

Authors' analysis steps: Counts of nucleated cells, estimated from reference gene primer amplification, were obtained. The data were produced by immunoSEQ multiplex PCR, yet TCRdb's version contains in-frame clones alone and is incomplete. Clone size and the V and J calls come from that table; the DNA yielded D and trimming. The sample consists of about 200,000 clones, more than 65% of them appearing once. The CDR3 has 15 amino acids. Germline assignment: CDR1 SEHNR and CDR2 FQNEAQ (reference sequence). The V end was cut by 1 base, the J end by 6 bases, with 13 bases between. The chain links TRBV7-9 to TRBJ2-1, with D tentatively TRBD1 (6 bases). What was sequenced was peripheral blood. The source is a human donor in a cohort sampled during active COVID-19. As DNA, the CDR3 is TGTGCCAGCAGCTTAGTTGCAGGGGCAATCAATGAGCAGTTCTTC. It encodes CASSLVAGAINEQFF.